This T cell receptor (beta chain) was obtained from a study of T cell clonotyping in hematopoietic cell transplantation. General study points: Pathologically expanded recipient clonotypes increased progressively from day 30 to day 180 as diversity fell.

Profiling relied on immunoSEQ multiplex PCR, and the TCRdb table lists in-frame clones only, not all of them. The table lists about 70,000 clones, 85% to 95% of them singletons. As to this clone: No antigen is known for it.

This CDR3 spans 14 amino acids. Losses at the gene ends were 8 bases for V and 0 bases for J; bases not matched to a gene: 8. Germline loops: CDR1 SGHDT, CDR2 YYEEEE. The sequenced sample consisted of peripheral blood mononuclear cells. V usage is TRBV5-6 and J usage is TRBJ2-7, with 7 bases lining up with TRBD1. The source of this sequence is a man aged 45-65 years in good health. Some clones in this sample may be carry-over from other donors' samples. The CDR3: CASQGDTSSYEQYF. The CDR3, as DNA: TGTGCCAGTCAGGGGGACACGAGCTCCTACGAGCAGTACTTC.